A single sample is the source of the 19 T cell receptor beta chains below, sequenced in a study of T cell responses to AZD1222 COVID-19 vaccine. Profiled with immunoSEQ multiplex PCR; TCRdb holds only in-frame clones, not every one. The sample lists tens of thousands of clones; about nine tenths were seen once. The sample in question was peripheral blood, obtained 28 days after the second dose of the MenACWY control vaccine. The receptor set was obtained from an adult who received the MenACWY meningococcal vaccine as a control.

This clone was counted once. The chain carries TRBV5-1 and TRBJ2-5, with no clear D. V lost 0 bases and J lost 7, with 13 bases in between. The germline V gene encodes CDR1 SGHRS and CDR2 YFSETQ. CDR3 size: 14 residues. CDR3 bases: TGCGCCAGCAGCTTGGAGCGCTCGCCGGGGACCCAGTACTTC. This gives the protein CASSLERSPGTQYF.

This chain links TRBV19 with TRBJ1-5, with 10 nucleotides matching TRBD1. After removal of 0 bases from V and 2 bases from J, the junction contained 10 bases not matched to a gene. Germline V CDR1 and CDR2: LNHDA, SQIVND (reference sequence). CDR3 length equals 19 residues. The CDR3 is CASSIEPGQGFPGNQPQHF. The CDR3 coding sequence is TGTGCCAGTAGTATAGAACCGGGACAGGGGTTCCCTGGCAATCAGCCCCAGCATTTT.

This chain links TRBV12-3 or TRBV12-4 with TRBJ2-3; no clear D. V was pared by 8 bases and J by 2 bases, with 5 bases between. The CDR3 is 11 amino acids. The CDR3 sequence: CASGHTDTQYF. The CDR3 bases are TGTGCCAGCGGTCACACAGATACGCAGTATTTT.

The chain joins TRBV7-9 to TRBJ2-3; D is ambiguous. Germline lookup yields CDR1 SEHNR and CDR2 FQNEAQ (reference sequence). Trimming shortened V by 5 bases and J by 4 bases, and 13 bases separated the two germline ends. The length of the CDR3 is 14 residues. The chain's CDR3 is CASSPVTAPDTQYF. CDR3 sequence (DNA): TGTGCCAGCAGCCCGGTGACGGCCCCAGATACGCAGTATTTT.

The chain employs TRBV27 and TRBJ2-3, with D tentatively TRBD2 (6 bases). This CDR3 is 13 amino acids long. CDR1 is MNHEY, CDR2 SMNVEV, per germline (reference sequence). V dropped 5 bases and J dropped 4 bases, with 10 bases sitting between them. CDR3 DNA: TGTGCCAGCAGTCCCCGGGACTCAGATACGCAGTATTTT. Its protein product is CASSPRDSDTQYF.

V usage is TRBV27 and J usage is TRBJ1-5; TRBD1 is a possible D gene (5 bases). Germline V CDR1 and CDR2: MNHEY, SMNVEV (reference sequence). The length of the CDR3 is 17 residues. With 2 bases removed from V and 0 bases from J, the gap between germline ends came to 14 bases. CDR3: CASSLRAGSYSNQPQHF. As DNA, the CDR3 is TGTGCCAGCAGTTTAAGGGCAGGGTCTTATAGCAATCAGCCCCAGCATTTT.

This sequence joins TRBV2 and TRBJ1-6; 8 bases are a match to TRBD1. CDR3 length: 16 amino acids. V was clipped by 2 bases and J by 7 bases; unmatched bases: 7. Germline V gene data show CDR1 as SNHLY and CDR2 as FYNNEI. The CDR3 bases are TGTGCCAGCAGTGAAAACTTAAGGACAGGGAATTCACCCCTCCACTTT. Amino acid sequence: CASSENLRTGNSPLHF.

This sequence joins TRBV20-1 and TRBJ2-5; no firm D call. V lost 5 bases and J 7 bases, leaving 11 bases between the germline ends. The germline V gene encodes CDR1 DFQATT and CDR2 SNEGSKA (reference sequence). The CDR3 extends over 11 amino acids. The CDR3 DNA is TGCAGTGCTGGACCCTCCGGGACCCAGTACTTC. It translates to CSAGPSGTQYF.

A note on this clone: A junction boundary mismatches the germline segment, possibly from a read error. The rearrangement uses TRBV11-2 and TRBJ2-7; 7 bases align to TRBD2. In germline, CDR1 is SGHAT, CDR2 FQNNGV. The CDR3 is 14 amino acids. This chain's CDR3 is CASSLGLDVGEQYF. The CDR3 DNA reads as TGTGCCAGCAGTTTAGGACTAGACGTCGGCGAGCAGTACTTC. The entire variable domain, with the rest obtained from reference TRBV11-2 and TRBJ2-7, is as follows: EAGVAQSPRYKIIEKRQSVAFWCNPISGHATLYWYQQILGQGPKLLIQFQNNGVVDDSQLPKDRFSAERLKGVDSTLKIQPAKLEDSAVYLCASSLGLDVGEQYFGPGTRLTVT.

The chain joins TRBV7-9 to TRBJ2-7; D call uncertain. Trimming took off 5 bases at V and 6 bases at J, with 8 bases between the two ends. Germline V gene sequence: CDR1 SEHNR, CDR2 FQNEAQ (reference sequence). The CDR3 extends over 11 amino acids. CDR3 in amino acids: CASSAGGEQYF. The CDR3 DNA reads TGTGCCAGCAGCGCAGGTGGCGAGCAGTACTTC.

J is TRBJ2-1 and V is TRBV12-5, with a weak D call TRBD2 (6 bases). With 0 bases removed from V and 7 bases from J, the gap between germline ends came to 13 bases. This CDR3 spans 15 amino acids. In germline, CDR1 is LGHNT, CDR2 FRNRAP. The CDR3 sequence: CASGLVAPGVNEQFF. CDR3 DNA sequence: TGTGCTAGTGGTTTGGTAGCCCCGGGAGTTAATGAGCAGTTCTTC.

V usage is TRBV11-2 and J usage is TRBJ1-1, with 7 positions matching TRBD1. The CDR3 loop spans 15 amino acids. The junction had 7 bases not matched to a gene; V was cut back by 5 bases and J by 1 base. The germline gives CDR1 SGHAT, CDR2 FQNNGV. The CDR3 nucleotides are TGTGCCAGCAGCCAGACGGGACAGAGGAACACTGAAGCTTTCTTT. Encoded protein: CASSQTGQRNTEAFF.

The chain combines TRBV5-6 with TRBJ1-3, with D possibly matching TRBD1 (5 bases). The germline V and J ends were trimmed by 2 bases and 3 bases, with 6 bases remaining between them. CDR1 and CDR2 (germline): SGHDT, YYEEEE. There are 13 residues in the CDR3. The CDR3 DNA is TGTGCCAGCAGCTTTCAGGGTGGAAACACCATATATTTT. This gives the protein CASSFQGGNTIYF.

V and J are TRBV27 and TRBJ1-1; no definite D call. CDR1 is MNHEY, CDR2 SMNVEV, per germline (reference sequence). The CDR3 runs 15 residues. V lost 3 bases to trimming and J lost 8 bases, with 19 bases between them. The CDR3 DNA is TGTGCCAGCAGTTTTTCCCCCCTACCCACGGGAGAAGCTTTCTTT. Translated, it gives CASSFSPLPTGEAFF.

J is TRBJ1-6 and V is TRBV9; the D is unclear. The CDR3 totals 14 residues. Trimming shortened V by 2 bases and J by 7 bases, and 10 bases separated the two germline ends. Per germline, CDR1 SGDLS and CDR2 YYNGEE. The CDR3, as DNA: TGTGCCAGCAGCGTCGGACCTCTGAATTCACCCCTCCACTTT. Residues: CASSVGPLNSPLHF. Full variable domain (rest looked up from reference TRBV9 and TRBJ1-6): DSGVTQTPKHLITATGQRVTLRCSPRSGDLSVYWYQQSLDQGLQFLIQYYNGEERAKGNILERFSAQQFPDLHSELNLSSLELGDSALYFCASSVGPLNSPLHFGNGTRLTVT.

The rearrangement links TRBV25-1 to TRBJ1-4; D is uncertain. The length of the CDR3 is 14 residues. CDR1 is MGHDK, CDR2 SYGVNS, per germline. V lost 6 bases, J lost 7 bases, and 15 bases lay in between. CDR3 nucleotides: TGTGCCAGCAGGGGCGCGGGCGGCGGTGAAAAACTGTTTTTT. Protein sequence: CASRGAGGGEKLFF.

CDR3 in amino acids: CASSESGAGRAYEQYF. CDR3 coding DNA: TGCGCCAGCAGTGAGTCTGGAGCGGGCCGAGCCTACGAGCAGTACTTC. The genes are TRBV10-1 and TRBJ2-7; D may be TRBD2 (6 bases). Trimming shortened V by 0 bases and J by 2 bases, and 14 bases separated the two germline ends. The CDR3 consists of 16 residues. CDR1 WNHNN and CDR2 SYGVQD come from the germline V gene (reference sequence).

The CDR3 region has the DNA TGTGCCAGCAGCTTACTCCGAGAGCAGTTCTTC. It yields the protein CASSLLREQFF. This chain links TRBV7-2 with TRBJ2-1; D not certain. The CDR3 has 11 amino acids. V lost 2 bases to trimming and J lost 10 bases, with 6 bases between them. CDR1 and CDR2 from the germline V gene are SGHTA and FQGNSA. Filled out from reference TRBV7-2 and TRBJ2-1, the complete variable domain reads GAGVSQSPSNKVTEKGKDVELRCDPISGHTALYWYRQSLGQGLEFLIYFQGNSAPDKSGLPSDRFSAERTGGSVSTLTIQRTQQEDSAVYLCASSLLREQFFGPGTRLTVL.

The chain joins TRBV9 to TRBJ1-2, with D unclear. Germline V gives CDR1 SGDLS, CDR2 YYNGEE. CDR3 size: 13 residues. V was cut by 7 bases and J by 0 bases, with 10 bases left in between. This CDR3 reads CASGKGTNYGYTF. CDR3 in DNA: TGTGCCAGCGGGAAAGGGACTAACTATGGCTACACCTTC.